One and the same sample provided the 18 T cell receptor beta chains below, sequenced in a study of beta chain features in type 1 diabetes. Every bit of the isolated RNA underwent reverse transcription, so sequencing read expressed TCRB transcripts. The table came from immunoSEQ multiplex PCR; TCRdb's copy has only in-frame clones and leaves some out. Of 250,000 to 300,000 clones in the sample, 8% were seen once. Sequencing input: central memory CD4+ T cells from blood. The receptors were sampled from a woman between 18 and 29 years old in good health.

This clone occurred a few times. This chain links TRBV19 with TRBJ1-5; no clear D. The CDR3 has 14 amino acids. Trimming cost V 3 bases and J 4 bases, with 10 bases left between them. Germline CDR1 LNHDA, CDR2 SQIVND (reference sequence). The CDR3 spells CASSILGANQPQHF. Here the CDR3 DNA reads TGTGCCAGTAGTATTTTGGGCGCTAATCAGCCCCAGCATTTT.

This clone was counted only a few times. The rearrangement joins TRBV7-7 to TRBJ2-2, with D uncertain. The CDR3 sequence is 15 residues long. V dropped 0 bases and J dropped 4 bases, with 9 bases sitting between them. Germline-derived CDR1 and CDR2 are SSHAT and FNYEAQ (reference sequence). The CDR3 region is CASSLAAGGTGELFF. CDR3 nucleotide sequence: TGTGCCAGCAGCTTAGCAGCTGGCGGCACCGGGGAGCTGTTTTTT.

The chain employs TRBV29-1 and TRBJ1-1; TRBD1 might be the D (6 bases). The CDR3 has 12 residues. Per germline, CDR1 SQVTM and CDR2 ANQGSEA. The V end was cut by 7 bases, the J end by 6 bases, with 15 bases between. The CDR3 spells CSAPGGGAEAFF. The CDR3 DNA follows: TGCAGCGCCCCAGGCGGGGGCGCTGAAGCTTTCTTT.

This clone has just a few counts. The chain uses TRBV25-1 and TRBJ1-1; D not certain. The ends were cut back, 4 bases at V and 3 bases at J, with 9 bases in the middle. Germline V lookup: CDR1 MGHDK, CDR2 SYGVNS. The CDR3 sequence is 13 residues long. CDR3 nucleotides: TGTGCCAGCAGTGCTAATCCCTACACTGAAGCTTTCTTT. Its protein is CASSANPYTEAFF.

The sample holds a few counts of this clone. The chain combines TRBV7-9 with TRBJ2-3, with a weak D call TRBD2 (5 bases). V lost 1 base to trimming and J lost 4 bases, with 9 bases between them. The CDR3 has 14 amino acids. In germline, CDR1 is SEHNR, CDR2 FQNEAQ (reference sequence). The CDR3 here is CASSLGTGADTQYF. The CDR3 bases are TGTGCCAGCAGCTTAGGGACCGGGGCAGATACGCAGTATTTT.

Note on this clone: Different DNA sequences within this sample yield the same CDR3. The rearrangement joins TRBV19 to TRBJ2-7, with 9 positions matching TRBD1. The V gene's germline CDR1 is LNHDA and CDR2 SQIVND (reference sequence). The length of the CDR3 is 13 residues. J was trimmed by 4 bases and V by 5 bases; bases with no gene match: 3. In nucleotides, the CDR3 is TGTGCCAGTAGTCCCGACAGGGGGTACGAGCAGTACTTC. Amino acids: CASSPDRGYEQYF.

The chain combines TRBV30 with TRBJ1-5; D may be TRBD1 (5 bases). The CDR3 runs 13 residues. Trimming pared 2 bases from V and 2 bases from J, leaving 7 bases between. Germline assignment: CDR1 GTSNPN and CDR2 SVGIG (reference sequence). The CDR3 DNA follows: TGTGCCTGGAGTATGACAGGCAATCAGCCCCAGCATTTT. Amino acids: CAWSMTGNQPQHF.

The V and J genes are TRBV9 and TRBJ1-1, with no clear D. The CDR3 has 14 amino acids. Looked up from germline, CDR1 is SGDLS and CDR2 is YYNGEE. With 0 bases removed from V and 5 bases from J, the gap between germline ends came to 11 bases. DNA of the CDR3: TGTGCCAGCAGCGTAGTGGTGGGGAGGACTGAAGCTTTCTTT. Its protein is CASSVVVGRTEAFF.

The genes are TRBV4-1 and TRBJ2-1; 11 bases are shared with TRBD1. The CDR3 loop spans 17 amino acids. Trimming cost V 1 base and J 7 bases; bases outside gene matches: 9. Germline CDR1 is MGHRA and CDR2 is YSYEKL. As DNA, the CDR3 is TGCGCCAGCAGCCAAGGGAAGGACAGGGGGCGCGCGAATGAGCAGTTCTTC. Its protein product is CASSQGKDRGRANEQFF.

This clone occurred many times. The V call is TRBV7-2, the J call TRBJ2-7, with a tentative D call TRBD2 (6 bases). The V gene lost 0 bases and the J gene lost 4 bases, with 13 bases spanning the gap. Looked up from germline, CDR1 is SGHTA and CDR2 is FQGNSA. The CDR3 is 15 residues long. CDR3 sequence: CASSLAAGSQYEQYV. The CDR3 coding sequence is TGTGCCAGCAGCTTAGCTGCGGGGTCCCAGTACGAGCAGTACGTC.

J is TRBJ1-1 and V is TRBV25-1, with D perhaps TRBD1 (5 bases). This CDR3 is 14 amino acids long. CDR1 and CDR2 (germline): MGHDK, SYGVNS. With 1 base removed from V and 1 base from J, the gap between germline ends came to 7 bases. The CDR3 protein is CASSELGENTEAFF. The CDR3, as DNA: TGTGCCAGCAGTGAATTAGGGGAGAACACTGAAGCTTTCTTT. Variable domain in full (rest from reference TRBV25-1 and TRBJ1-1): EADIYQTPRYLVIGTGKKITLECSQTMGHDKMYWYQQDPGMELHLIHYSYGVNSTEKGDLSSESTVSRIRTEHFPLTLESARPSHTSQYLCASSELGENTEAFFGQGTRLTVV.

In its sample, this clone was seen a few times. Germline is not matched at one junction end, which may reflect a read error. The CDR3 region has the DNA TGTGCTAGCAGCTCTACCGGGGCTACAGATACGCAGTATTTT. It encodes CASSSTGATDTQYF. V usage is TRBV7-7 and J usage is TRBJ2-3, with D perhaps assigned TRBD1 or TRBD2 (5 bases each). This CDR3 has 14 residues. Germline values: CDR1 SSHAT, CDR2 FNYEAQ (reference sequence).

The chain has TRBV4-1 and TRBJ2-5, with 7 bases matching TRBD1. V gave up 1 base and J gave up 1 base; unmatched junction bases: 3. Germline CDR1 reads MGHRA; CDR2 reads YSYEKL. This CDR3 is 15 amino acids long. CDR3 protein: CASSQGDRAQETQYF. The CDR3 region has the DNA TGCGCCAGCAGCCAAGGTGACAGGGCCCAAGAGACCCAGTACTTC.

The J gene is TRBJ1-3, the V gene TRBV27; TRBD1 agrees at 7 bases. This CDR3 region has 13 residues. V was clipped by 8 bases and J by 4 bases; unmatched bases: 5. The germline gives CDR1 MNHEY, CDR2 SMNVEV (reference sequence). CDR3 residues: CASGRTGGNTIYF. The CDR3, as DNA: TGTGCCAGCGGCCGGACAGGCGGAAACACCATATATTTT.

J is TRBJ2-5 and V is TRBV19; weak D call: TRBD2 (5 bases). Per the germline V gene, CDR1 is LNHDA and CDR2 is SQIVND (reference sequence). Trimming shortened V by 3 bases and J by 5 bases, and 19 bases separated the two germline ends. The CDR3 length is 16 residues. The CDR3 here is CASSIPSGGFGETQYF. The CDR3 coding sequence is TGTGCCAGTAGTATCCCCAGCGGAGGCTTTGGGGAGACCCAGTACTTC.

The V and J genes are TRBV27 and TRBJ2-5, with 8 bases matching TRBD1. Germline loops: CDR1 MNHEY, CDR2 SMNVEV (reference sequence). With 2 bases clipped from V and 1 base from J, the junction kept 3 bases outside the gene matches. This CDR3 comprises 15 residues. In DNA, the CDR3 is TGTGCCAGCAGTTTAGGTGGACAGGGCCAAGAGACCCAGTACTTC. Translating it yields CASSLGGQGQETQYF.

This clone turned up a few times. This rearrangement joins TRBV30 to TRBJ2-1; 10 bases are a match to TRBD2. The CDR3 length is 14 residues. After removal of 8 bases from V and 5 bases from J, the junction contained 9 bases not matched to a gene. CDR1 and CDR2 from the germline V gene are GTSNPN and SVGIG (reference sequence). Here the CDR3 DNA reads TGTGCCGGTAGTAGCGGGGGGATAAACAATGAGCAGTTCTTC. This translates into CAGSSGGINNEQFF.

This clone has just a few counts. CDR3 sequence (DNA): TGTGCCAGCAGTAAAGTAGTCGCTAGCACAGATACGCAGTATTTT. Translation: CASSKVVASTDTQYF. The chain is built from TRBV2 and TRBJ2-3; D uncertain. Trimming removed 5 bases at V and 0 bases at J, with 12 bases between. Germline V lookup: CDR1 SNHLY, CDR2 FYNNEI. CDR3 length: 15 residues.